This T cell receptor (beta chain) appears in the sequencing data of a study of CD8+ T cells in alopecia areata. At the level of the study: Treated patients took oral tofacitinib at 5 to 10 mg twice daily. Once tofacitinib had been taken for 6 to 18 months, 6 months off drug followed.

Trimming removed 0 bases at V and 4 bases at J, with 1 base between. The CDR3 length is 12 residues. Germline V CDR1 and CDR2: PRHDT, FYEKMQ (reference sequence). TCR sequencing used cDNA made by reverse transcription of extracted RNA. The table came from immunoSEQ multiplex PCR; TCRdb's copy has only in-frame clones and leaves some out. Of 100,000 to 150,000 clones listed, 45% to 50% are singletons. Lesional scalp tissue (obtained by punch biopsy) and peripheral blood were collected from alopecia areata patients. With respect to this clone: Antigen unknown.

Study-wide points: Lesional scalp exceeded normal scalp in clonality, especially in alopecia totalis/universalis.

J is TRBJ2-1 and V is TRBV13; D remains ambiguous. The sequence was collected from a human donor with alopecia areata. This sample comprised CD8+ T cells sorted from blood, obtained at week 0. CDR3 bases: TGTGCCAGCAGCTTAGGGTACAATGAGCAGTTCTTC. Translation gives CASSLGYNEQFF.